Below are 23 T cell receptor beta chains sequenced from a single sample in a study of T cell changes during pregnancy in multiple sclerosis. TCRdb's table, derived via immunoSEQ multiplex PCR, lists solely in-frame clones and lacks some. The sample records tens of thousands of clones, 88% being singletons. The sequences come from CD8+ T cells from peripheral blood mononuclear cells, collected in the third trimester of pregnancy. These receptors were taken from a female donor with multiple sclerosis, enrolled in a pregnancy study.

This chain links TRBV11-2 with TRBJ2-7, with unresolved D. Germline V CDR1 and CDR2: SGHAT, FQNNGV. V was clipped by 4 bases and J by 0 bases, with 10 bases between them. The CDR3 has 14 amino acids. In nucleotides, the CDR3 is TGTGCCAGCAGCTCGAACACGCACTCCTACGAGCAGTACTTC. It codes for CASSSNTHSYEQYF.

The chain carries TRBV7-8 and TRBJ2-1; the D gene is possibly TRBD1 (6 bases). This CDR3 contains 16 residues. Trimming cost V 6 bases and J 1 base, with 16 bases left between them. CDR1 SGHVS and CDR2 FQNEAQ come from the germline V gene. The CDR3 DNA reads TGTGCCAGCAGGTGGCTACAGGGTGGATCCTACAATGAGCAGTTCTTC. Amino acids: CASRWLQGGSYNEQFF.

The J gene is TRBJ1-2, the V gene TRBV9; no firm D call. The CDR3 runs to 13 residues. The V gene's germline CDR1 is SGDLS and CDR2 YYNGEE. V was clipped by 1 base and J by 5 bases, with 9 bases between them. CDR3: CASSVKDSYGYTF. CDR3 sequence (DNA): TGTGCCAGCAGCGTAAAGGACTCGTATGGCTACACCTTC.

This clone showed up just once. This chain connects TRBV27 to TRBJ2-1, with 8 bases lining up with TRBD1. Germline CDR1 MNHEY, CDR2 SMNVEV (reference sequence). This CDR3 spans 16 amino acids. V was clipped by 3 bases and J by 4 bases; unmatched bases: 8. The CDR3 is CASSFSPGQAYNEQFF. The CDR3 bases are TGTGCCAGCAGTTTCTCGCCGGGACAGGCGTACAATGAGCAGTTCTTC.

This clone was counted a few times. CDR3 nucleotides: TGTGCCAGCAGCCACTCTAGCCCAGGGGCCTATGGCTACACCTTC. This encodes CASSHSSPGAYGYTF. The V gene is TRBV7-9, the J gene TRBJ1-2, with D perhaps TRBD1 (6 bases). Trimming removed 5 bases from V and 4 bases from J, with 17 bases in between. Germline V gene data show CDR1 as SEHNR and CDR2 as FQNEAQ (reference sequence). The CDR3 runs 15 residues.

The chain joins TRBV7-9 to TRBJ1-1; TRBD1 is a possible D gene (5 bases). CDR1 SEHNR and CDR2 FQNEAQ come from the germline V gene (reference sequence). CDR3 size: 19 residues. The germline V and J ends were trimmed by 1 base and 3 bases, with 24 bases remaining between them. In nucleotides, the CDR3 is TGTGCCAGCAGCTTAGACTTTCGTTTCTTGGGCGGAGGGGACACTGAAGCTTTCTTT. This gives the protein CASSLDFRFLGGGDTEAFF.

By share, this clone ranks as large (0.1 to 1%). Different DNA sequences within this sample yield the same CDR3. This sequence joins TRBV14 and TRBJ1-2; D remains unclear. CDR3 length: 13 amino acids. Trimming shortened V by 1 base and J by 2 bases, and 5 bases separated the two germline ends. The germline V gene encodes CDR1 SGHDN and CDR2 FVKESK. CDR3 DNA sequence: TGTGCCAGCAGCCAAGGCCAGAACTATGGCTACACCTTC. It codes for CASSQGQNYGYTF.

This chain connects TRBV29-1 to TRBJ2-2, with a possible D match to TRBD2 (6 bases). The germline V gene encodes CDR1 SQVTM and CDR2 ANQGSEA. Trimming left V 1 base short and J 1 base short, with 16 bases between. The CDR3 contains 17 residues. The CDR3 is CSVEAYLEEGNTGELFF. The CDR3 bases are TGCAGCGTTGAAGCCTATCTAGAGGAGGGGAACACCGGGGAGCTGTTTTTT.

The chain links TRBV13 to TRBJ1-1, with D possibly TRBD1 on 6 matching bases. V dropped 5 bases and J dropped 4 bases, with 14 bases sitting between them. The CDR3 totals 14 residues. Germline CDR1 is PRHDT and CDR2 is FYEKMQ (reference sequence). The CDR3 sequence is CASSTYRDGTEAFF. CDR3 nucleotides: TGTGCCAGCAGCACCTACAGGGACGGCACTGAAGCTTTCTTT.

Remarks on this clone: The junction and the germline gene differ at one end; a read error may be behind it. The V call is TRBV19, the J call TRBJ1-5; 9 bases align to TRBD1. The CDR3 is 16 residues long. The V gene's germline CDR1 is LNHDA and CDR2 SQIVND (reference sequence). CDR3 amino acids: CASSLDRGNSNQPQHF. The CDR3 nucleotides are TGTGCCAGTAGTTTAGACAGGGGGAATAGCAATCAGCCCCAGCATTTT.

The CDR3 is CASSKVAGEYNEQFF. The CDR3 nucleotides read TGTGCCAGCAGTAAGGTAGCGGGGGAGTACAATGAGCAGTTCTTC. The rearrangement uses TRBV6-1 and TRBJ2-1, with 9 bases identical to TRBD2. CDR1 and CDR2 from the germline V gene are MNHNS and SASEGT. Trimming took 5 bases from V and 4 from J; bases not matched to a gene: 6. The CDR3 extends over 15 amino acids.

This clone was detected once. The chain is built from TRBV27 and TRBJ1-5; 9 bases agree with TRBD1. The CDR3 is 18 residues long. Germline lookup yields CDR1 MNHEY and CDR2 SMNVEV (reference sequence). V gave up 5 bases and J gave up 5 bases; unmatched junction bases: 16. CDR3 sequence: CASSPKPMGTGTYQPQHF. Written as DNA, the CDR3 is TGTGCCAGCAGTCCTAAACCGATGGGGACAGGGACTTATCAGCCCCAGCATTTT.

This chain uses TRBV6-5 with TRBJ2-1, with TRBD2 matching over 10 bases. CDR3 size: 15 residues. Germline CDR1 reads MNHEY; CDR2 reads SVGAGI. The V segment lost 4 bases and the J segment 7 bases; nucleotides outside the gene matches: 7. This CDR3 reads CASSFSSGGVNEQFF. CDR3 sequence (DNA): TGTGCCAGCAGTTTCTCTAGCGGGGGTGTAAATGAGCAGTTCTTC.

The chain has TRBV4-3 and TRBJ2-7, with 12 bases identical to TRBD2. The germline CDR1 and CDR2 sequences are LGHNA and YSLEER. The CDR3 consists of 16 residues. Losses at the gene ends were 6 bases for V and 7 bases for J; bases not matched to a gene: 13. As DNA, the CDR3 is TGCGCCAGCAGAAAACTAGCGGGGGGACCCGTGGGGGAGCAGTACTTC. It specifies CASRKLAGGPVGEQYF.

The genes are TRBV6-1 and TRBJ2-1; 10 positions agree with TRBD2. The germline CDR1 and CDR2 sequences are MNHNS and SASEGT. This CDR3 comprises 15 residues. The J segment lost 6 bases and the V segment lost 3 bases, leaving 5 bases of the junction unmatched. This CDR3 is CASSDPAGGLNEQFF. The CDR3 DNA is TGTGCCAGCAGTGACCCAGCGGGGGGGCTCAATGAGCAGTTCTTC.

The rearrangement joins TRBV4-3 to TRBJ1-2, with no clear D. Trimming took 0 bases from V and 4 from J, leaving 15 bases between them. Germline V gene data show CDR1 as LGHNA and CDR2 as YSLEER. The CDR3 length is 16 residues. CDR3 DNA: TGCGCCAGCAGCCAAGATATGGCACCCATCACCTATGGCTACACCTTC. This sequence encodes CASSQDMAPITYGYTF.

This clone occurred once. The DNA for the CDR3 is TGTGCCAGCAGCTTAGCCCAGAACTATGGCTACACCTTC. Its translation: CASSLAQNYGYTF. The rearrangement links TRBV7-8 to TRBJ1-2; D gene unclear. The CDR3 covers 13 residues. Germline loops: CDR1 SGHVS, CDR2 FQNEAQ. The V and J ends lost 0 bases and 2 bases respectively, with 4 bases between them.

This clone was counted many times. The V and J genes are TRBV6-1 and TRBJ2-7; the match to TRBD2 covers 11 bases. With V trimmed by 8 bases and J by 1 base, 7 bases remained unmatched. The CDR3 has 15 residues. Germline lookup yields CDR1 MNHNS and CDR2 SASEGT. This CDR3 is CASSQLAGESYEQYF. CDR3 in DNA: TGTGCCAGCTCCCAACTAGCGGGGGAGTCCTACGAGCAGTACTTC.

The chain joins TRBV27 to TRBJ2-2; D ambiguous. Trimming removed 5 bases from V and 1 base from J, with 8 bases in between. This CDR3 spans 14 amino acids. Germline CDR1 MNHEY, CDR2 SMNVEV (reference sequence). In DNA, the CDR3 is TGTGCCAGCAGTCCTCAGAAGAACACCGGGGAGCTGTTTTTT. This sequence encodes CASSPQKNTGELFF.

The genes are TRBV27 and TRBJ1-2, with D possibly being TRBD1 (5 bases). Trimming removed 5 bases at V and 0 bases at J, with 16 bases between. CDR1 is MNHEY, CDR2 SMNVEV, per germline (reference sequence). There are 16 residues in the CDR3. The CDR3 sequence: CASSPDIYSTNYGYTF. CDR3 coding DNA: TGTGCCAGCAGTCCGGACATATACTCGACTAACTATGGCTACACCTTC.

The chain recombines TRBV5-4 with TRBJ2-7; tentatively, D is TRBD2 (6 bases). The ends were cut back, 1 base at V and 3 bases at J, with 20 bases in the middle. The CDR3 is 17 residues long. CDR1 is SGHNT, CDR2 YYREEE, per germline (reference sequence). The chain's CDR3 is CASSLIISGVGDYEQYF. The CDR3, as DNA: TGTGCCAGCAGCTTGATTATTTCGGGGGTCGGGGACTACGAGCAGTACTTC.

The chain combines TRBV5-5 with TRBJ1-1, with 7 bases identical to TRBD1. Germline V gene lookup returns CDR1 SGHKS and CDR2 YYEKEE (reference sequence). This CDR3 is built from 15 residues. V was clipped by 4 bases and J by 5 bases; unmatched bases: 11. CDR3 bases: TGTGCCAGCAGCGTAGACAGGGAGGCGTATACTGAAGCTTTCTTT. This translates into CASSVDREAYTEAFF.

The V and J genes are TRBV21-1 and TRBJ1-6; the table's D gene call, TRBD1, was not cross checked with the DNA. TRBV21-1 is marked as a pseudogene. This CDR3 comprises 17 residues. CDR3 region: CASSKKGSSSYNSPLHF. CDR3 bases: TGTGCCAGCAGCAAAAAGGGGTCAAGCTCCTATAATTCACCCCTCCACTTT.